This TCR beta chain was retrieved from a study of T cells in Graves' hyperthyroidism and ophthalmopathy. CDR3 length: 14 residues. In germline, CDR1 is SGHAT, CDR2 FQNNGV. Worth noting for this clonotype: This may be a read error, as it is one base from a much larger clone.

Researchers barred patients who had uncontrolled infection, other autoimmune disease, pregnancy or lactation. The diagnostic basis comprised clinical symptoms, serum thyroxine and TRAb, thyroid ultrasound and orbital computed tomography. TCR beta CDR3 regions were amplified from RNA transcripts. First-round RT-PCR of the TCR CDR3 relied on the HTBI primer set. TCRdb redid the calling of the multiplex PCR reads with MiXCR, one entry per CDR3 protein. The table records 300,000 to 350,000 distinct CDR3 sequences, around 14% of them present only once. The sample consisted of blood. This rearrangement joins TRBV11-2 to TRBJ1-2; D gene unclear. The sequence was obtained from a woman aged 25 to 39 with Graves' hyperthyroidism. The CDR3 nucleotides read TGTGCCAGCAGCTTATATGCGCAGGCCGATGGCTACATCTTC. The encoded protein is CASSLYAQADGYIF.